This T cell receptor (beta chain) was sequenced for a study of HIV-infected patients and healthy controls. There are many counts of this clonotype. V lost 7 bases and J lost 1, with 8 bases in between. The V gene's germline CDR1 is DFQATT and CDR2 SNEGSKA (reference sequence). The length of the CDR3 is 11 residues. TCRdb independently ran MiXCR on the 5' RACE reads; one entry per CDR3 protein. The sample shows 18,000 or so distinct CDR3 sequences, 16% of them seen only once. This TCR came from a human donor in good health. Sequencing was carried out using CD8+ T cells from blood. J is TRBJ2-7 and V is TRBV20-1; the D is unclear. The DNA of the CDR3 is TGCAGTGGACAAGAATCCTACGAGCAGTACTTC. It codes for CSGQESYEQYF.